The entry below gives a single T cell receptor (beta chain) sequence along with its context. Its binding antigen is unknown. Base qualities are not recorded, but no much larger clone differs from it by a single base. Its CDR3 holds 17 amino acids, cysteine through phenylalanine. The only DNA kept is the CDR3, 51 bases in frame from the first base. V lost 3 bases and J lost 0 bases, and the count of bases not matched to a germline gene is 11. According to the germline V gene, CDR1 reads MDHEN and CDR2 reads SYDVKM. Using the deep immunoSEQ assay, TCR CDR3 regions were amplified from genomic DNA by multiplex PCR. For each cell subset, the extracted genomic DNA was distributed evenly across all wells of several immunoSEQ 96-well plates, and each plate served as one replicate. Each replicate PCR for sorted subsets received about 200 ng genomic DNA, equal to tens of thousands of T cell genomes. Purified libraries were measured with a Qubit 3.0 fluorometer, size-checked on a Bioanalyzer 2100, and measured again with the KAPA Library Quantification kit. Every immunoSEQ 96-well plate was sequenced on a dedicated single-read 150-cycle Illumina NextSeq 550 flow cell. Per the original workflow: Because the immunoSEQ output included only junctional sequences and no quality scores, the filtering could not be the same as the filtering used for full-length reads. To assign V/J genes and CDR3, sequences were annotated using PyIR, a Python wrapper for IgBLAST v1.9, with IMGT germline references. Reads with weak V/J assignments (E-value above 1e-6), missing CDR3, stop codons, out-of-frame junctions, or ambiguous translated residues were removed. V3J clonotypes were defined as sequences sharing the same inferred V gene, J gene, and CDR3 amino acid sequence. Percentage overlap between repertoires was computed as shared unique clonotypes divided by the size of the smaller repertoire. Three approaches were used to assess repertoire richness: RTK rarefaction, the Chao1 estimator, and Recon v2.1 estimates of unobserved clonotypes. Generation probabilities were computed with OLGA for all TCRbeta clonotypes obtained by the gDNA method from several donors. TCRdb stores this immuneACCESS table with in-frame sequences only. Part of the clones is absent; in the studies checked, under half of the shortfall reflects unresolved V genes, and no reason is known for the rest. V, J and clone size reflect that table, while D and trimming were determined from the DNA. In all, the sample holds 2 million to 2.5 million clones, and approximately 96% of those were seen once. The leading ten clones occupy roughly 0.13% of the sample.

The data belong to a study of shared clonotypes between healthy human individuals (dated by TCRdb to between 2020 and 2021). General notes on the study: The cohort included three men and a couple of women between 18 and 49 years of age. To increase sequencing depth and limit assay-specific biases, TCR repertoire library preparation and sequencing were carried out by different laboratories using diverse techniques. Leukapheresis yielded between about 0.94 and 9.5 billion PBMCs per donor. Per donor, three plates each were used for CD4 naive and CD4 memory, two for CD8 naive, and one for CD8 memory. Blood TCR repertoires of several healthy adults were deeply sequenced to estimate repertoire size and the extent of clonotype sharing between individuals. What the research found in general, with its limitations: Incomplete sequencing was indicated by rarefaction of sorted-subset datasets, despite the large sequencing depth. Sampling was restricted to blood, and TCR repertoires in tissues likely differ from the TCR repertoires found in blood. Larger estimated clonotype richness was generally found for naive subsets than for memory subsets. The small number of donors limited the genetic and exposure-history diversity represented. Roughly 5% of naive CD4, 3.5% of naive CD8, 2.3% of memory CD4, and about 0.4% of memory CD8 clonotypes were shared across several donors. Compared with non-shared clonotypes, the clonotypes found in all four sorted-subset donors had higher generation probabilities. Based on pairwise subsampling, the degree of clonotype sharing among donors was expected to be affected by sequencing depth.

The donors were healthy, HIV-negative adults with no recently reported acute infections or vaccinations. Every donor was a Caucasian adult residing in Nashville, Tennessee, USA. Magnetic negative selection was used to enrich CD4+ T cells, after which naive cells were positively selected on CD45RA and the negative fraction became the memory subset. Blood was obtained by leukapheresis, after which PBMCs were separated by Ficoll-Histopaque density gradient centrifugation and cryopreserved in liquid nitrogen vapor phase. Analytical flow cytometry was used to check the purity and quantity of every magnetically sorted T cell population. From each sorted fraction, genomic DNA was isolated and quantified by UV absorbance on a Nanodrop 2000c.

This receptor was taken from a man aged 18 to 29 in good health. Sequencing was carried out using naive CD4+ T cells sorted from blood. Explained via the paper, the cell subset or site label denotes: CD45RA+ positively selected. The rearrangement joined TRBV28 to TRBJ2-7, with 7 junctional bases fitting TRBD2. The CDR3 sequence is CASSLRRLADSSYEQYF. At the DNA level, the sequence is TGTGCCAGCAGTTTGAGACGACTAGCCGACAGCTCCTACGAGCAGTACTTC.